The rows below give T cell receptor beta chains drawn from one sample of a study of blood T cell repertoires in COVID-19. Profiling relied on immunoSEQ multiplex PCR, and the TCRdb table lists in-frame clones only, not all of them. The sample holds 200,000 to 250,000 clones; over 80% are singletons and the top ten take approximately 6.8%. The source material was PBMCs or T cells enriched from blood (not recorded which). All receptors derive from a woman aged 35 to 49 who had recovered from COVID-19. The CDR3 runs from the conserved cysteine through the conserved F or W. The order of the fields is V gene, J gene, D gene, clone size, CDR3 protein, CDR3 DNA. D genes are given only for firm matches. Clone size, where shown, is once, few, many, or a class for clones that have expanded.

>TRBV7-9|TRBJ2-1|NA|NA
CASSPRARGDNEQFF
TGTGCCAGCAGCCCTAGAGCCAGGGGGGATAATGAGCAGTTCTTC
>TRBV28|TRBJ1-5|NA|NA
CASSEISGVNQPQHF
TGTGCCAGCAGCGAAATCTCGGGGGTCAATCAGCCCCAGCATTTT
>TRBV6-5|TRBJ1-2|NA|NA
CASRPGNYGYTF
TGTGCCAGCAGACCCGGGAACTATGGCTACACCTTC
>TRBV7-2|TRBJ2-3|NA|NA
CAVGEVDPDTQYF
TGTGCAGTAGGGGAGGTCGACCCAGATACGCAGTATTTT
>TRBV30|TRBJ1-6|NA|NA
CAWTFGEWGRGSPLHF
TGTGCCTGGACCTTCGGGGAGTGGGGTCGTGGTTCACCCCTCCACTTT
>TRBV19|TRBJ1-1|NA|once
CASSIVRDTEAFF
TGTGCCAGTAGTATCGTTCGCGACACTGAAGCTTTCTTT
>TRBV4-2|TRBJ2-2|TRBD1|NA
CASSQEVAGGRTGELFF
TGTGCCAGCAGCCAAGAAGTGGCAGGGGGACGCACCGGGGAGCTGTTTTTT
>TRBV27|TRBJ2-5|TRBD2|few
CASSLSGVGREGPLETQYF
TGTGCCAGCAGTTTATCGGGTGTGGGACGGGAGGGCCCCCTAGAGACCCAGTACTTC
>TRBV3-1/TRBV3-2|TRBJ2-3|NA|NA
CASSHRVPGDTQYF
TGTGCCAGCAGCCATCGGGTGCCCGGGGATACGCAGTATTTT
>TRBV7-2|TRBJ2-3|NA|NA
CASSLIWRDTQYF
TGTGCCAGCAGCTTGATCTGGAGAGATACGCAGTATTTT
>TRBV25-1|TRBJ1-1|NA|once
CASSGTANTEAFF
TGTGCCAGCAGTGGGACAGCGAACACTGAAGCTTTCTTT
>TRBV3-1/TRBV3-2|TRBJ2-3|TRBD2|NA
CASSQGSLAGGLDTQYF
TGTGCCAGCAGCCAAGGGTCCCTAGCGGGAGGGTTAGATACGCAGTATTTT
>TRBV19|TRBJ1-4|NA|NA
CASSAAGRRTDNEKLFF
TGTGCCAGTAGTGCTGCGGGGAGAAGAACAGATAATGAAAAACTGTTTTTT
>TRBV29-1|TRBJ2-3|TRBD1|NA
CSVSTGGTDTQYF
TGCAGCGTTTCGACAGGGGGCACAGATACGCAGTATTTT
>TRBV19|TRBJ2-2|TRBD2|once
CASSIAAGGTGELFF
TGTGCCAGTAGTATAGCAGCGGGGGGCACCGGGGAGCTGTTTTTT
>TRBV30|TRBJ2-7|NA|once
CAWMASYEQYF
TGTGCCTGGATGGCCAGCTACGAGCAGTACTTC
>TRBV5-1|TRBJ2-1|TRBD2|NA
CASSKRLAGGSSYNEQFF
TGCGCCAGCAGCAAACGACTAGCGGGGGGGAGCTCCTACAATGAGCAGTTCTTC
>TRBV19|TRBJ2-3|TRBD2|few
CASSIRRLAGAGGYTHTQYF
TGTGCCAGTAGTATCCGACGCCTGGCCGGGGCGGGAGGTTATACGCATACGCAGTATTTT
>TRBV27|TRBJ2-1|TRBD2|NA
CASPGTSGTYNEQFF
TGTGCCAGTCCCGGGACTAGCGGGACCTACAATGAGCAGTTCTTC
>TRBV10-3|TRBJ1-2|NA|NA
CAISDSPGSIPVYGYTF
TGTGCCATCAGTGACAGTCCGGGATCAATCCCGGTCTATGGCTACACCTTC
>TRBV30|TRBJ2-1|TRBD2|NA
CAWSGTSGRFRFF
TGTGCCTGGAGCGGCACTAGCGGGAGATTTAGGTTCTTC
>TRBV19|TRBJ2-1|TRBD1|NA
CASTRGRTGGHEQFF
TGTGCCAGTACCCGGGGTAGGACAGGGGGCCATGAGCAGTTCTTC
>TRBV29-1|TRBJ1-5|NA|once
CSVPMAQPYSNQPQHF
TGCAGCGTCCCCATGGCACAGCCCTATAGCAATCAGCCCCAGCATTTT
>TRBV6-5|TRBJ1-2|TRBD1|NA
CASSYRGLDYGYTF
TGTGCCAGCAGTTACAGGGGGCTTGACTATGGCTACACCTTC
>TRBV9|TRBJ2-5|TRBD2|once
CASSPGLAVQETQYF
TGTGCCAGCAGCCCCGGACTAGCGGTCCAAGAGACCCAGTACTTC
>TRBV2|TRBJ1-2|NA|NA
CASSSTAGDYGYTF
TGTGCCAGCAGTTCTACGGCAGGCGACTATGGCTACACCTTC
>TRBV7-7|TRBJ2-5|TRBD1|NA
CATLGQGGETQYF
TGTGCCACGTTAGGACAGGGCGGGGAGACCCAGTACTTC
>TRBV3-1/TRBV3-2|TRBJ1-6|NA|NA
CASSQTSGGNSPLHF
TGTGCCAGCAGCCAAACATCGGGGGGTAATTCACCCCTCCACTTT
>TRBV3-1/TRBV3-2|TRBJ2-7|TRBD2|NA
CASSRLAGGDEQYF
TGTGCCAGCAGCCGACTAGCGGGAGGGGACGAGCAGTACTTC
>TRBV28|TRBJ2-7|NA|NA
CASSLGQIYEQYF
TGTGCCAGCAGTTTGGGGCAGATCTACGAGCAGTACTTC
>TRBV27|TRBJ2-2|TRBD2|NA
CASSPERGGRADTGELFF
TGTGCCAGCAGTCCCGAAAGGGGCGGGAGGGCCGACACCGGGGAGCTGTTTTTT
>TRBV4-1|TRBJ1-3|NA|NA
CASSRGGLTGAGNTIYF
TGCGCCAGCAGCCGAGGAGGGTTAACGGGAGCTGGAAACACCATATATTTT
>TRBV28|TRBJ1-2|NA|NA
CAAGGGDYGYTF
TGTGCGGCGGGTGGCGGAGACTATGGCTACACCTTC
>TRBV19|TRBJ2-6|TRBD1|once
CASRDRDIVGANVLTF
TGTGCCAGCCGGGACAGGGATATTGTTGGGGCCAACGTCCTGACTTTC
>TRBV6-5|TRBJ2-5|TRBD2|once
CATTLAGGQETQYF
TGTGCCACCACACTAGCGGGAGGGCAAGAGACCCAGTACTTC
>TRBV11-3|TRBJ1-3|NA|few
CASSLGSYTAGTSGNTIYF
TGTGCCAGCAGCTTAGGATCCTATACTGCGGGGACCTCTGGAAACACCATATATTTT
>TRBV9|TRBJ2-1|TRBD2|NA
CASSTRLAGVVNEQFF
TGTGCCAGCAGCACCCGACTAGCGGGAGTAGTGAATGAGCAGTTCTTC
>TRBV28|TRBJ1-2|NA|once
CASSSGMDYGYTF
TGTGCCAGCAGTTCAGGCATGGACTATGGCTACACCTTC
>TRBV2|TRBJ2-5|TRBD2|NA
CASSGVLAGETQYF
TGTGCCAGCAGTGGTGTACTAGCGGGGGAGACCCAGTACTTC
>TRBV2|TRBJ2-2|NA|NA
CASSGPGTGELFF
TGTGCCAGCAGTGGTCCGGGGACCGGGGAGCTGTTTTTT